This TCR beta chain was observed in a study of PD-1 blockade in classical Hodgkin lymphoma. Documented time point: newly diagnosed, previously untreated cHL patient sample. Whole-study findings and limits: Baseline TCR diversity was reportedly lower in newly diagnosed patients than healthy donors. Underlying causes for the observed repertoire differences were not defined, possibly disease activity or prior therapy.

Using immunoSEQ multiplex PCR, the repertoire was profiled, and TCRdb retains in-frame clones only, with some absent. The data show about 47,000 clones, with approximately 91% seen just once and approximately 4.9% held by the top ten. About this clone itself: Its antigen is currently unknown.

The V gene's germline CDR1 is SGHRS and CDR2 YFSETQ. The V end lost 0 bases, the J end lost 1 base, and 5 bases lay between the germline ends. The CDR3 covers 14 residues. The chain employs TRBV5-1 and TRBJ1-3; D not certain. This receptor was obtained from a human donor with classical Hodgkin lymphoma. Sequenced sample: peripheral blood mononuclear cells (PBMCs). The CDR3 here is CASSLAASGNTIYF. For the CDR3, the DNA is TGCGCCAGCAGCTTGGCGGCATCTGGAAACACCATATATTTT.